This TCR beta chain emerged from a study of naive and memory T cell subsets. For blood and skin samples, reverse transcription used TCR alpha and beta constant primers. Ligated cDNA underwent four rounds of PCR with nested alpha and beta constant region primers and SP2. One entry per CDR3 protein results from TCRdb running MiXCR on the 5' RACE reads. This sample has 20,000 to 25,000 distinct CDR3 sequences, with 4% to 4.5% found just once. There are many counts of this clonotype. Whole blood, 2 to 2.5 ml, came from adult healthy volunteers. The library had UMIs added by 3' ligation of an oligonucleotide to TCR cDNA. CDR1 MDHEN and CDR2 SYDVKM come from the germline V gene. V lost 6 bases and J 2 bases, leaving 11 bases between the germline ends. The CDR3 spans 14 residues.

This sequence was found in a male donor in good health. This chain joins TRBV28 and TRBJ1-5; D gene uncertain. CDR3 nucleotide sequence: TGTGCCAGCAGGGGTCACTCTGGCAATCAGCCCCAGCATTTT. Its protein is CASRGHSGNQPQHF. Variable domain in full (rest from reference TRBV28 and TRBJ1-5): DVKVTQSSRYLVKRTGEKVFLECVQDMDHENMFWYRQDPGLGLRLIYFSYDVKMKEKGDIPEGYSVSREKKERFSLILESASTNQTSMYLCASRGHSGNQPQHFGDGTRLSIL.